A single T cell receptor beta chain is shown here with its context. The data originate from a study of blood T cell repertoires in COVID-19. Participants spanned ages about 18 to 100 years and resided in roughly 22 US areas. Categorization into cohorts depended on clinical history that participants reported. Clones were read by immunoSEQ multiplex PCR, and TCRdb kept only the in-frame ones, dropping some. The sample has about 220,000 clones; about 80% are singletons. Sequencing was done on a sample of PBMCs or T cells enriched from blood (not recorded which). The sequence came from a man aged 35 to 55 who had recovered from COVID-19.

The CDR3 protein is CASSYSSSTGNTIYF. CDR3 DNA: TGTGCCAGCAGTTACTCTTCCAGTACTGGAAACACCATATATTTT. The chain recombines TRBV6-5 with TRBJ1-3, with D unclear. This CDR3 contains 15 residues. Looked up from germline, CDR1 is MNHEY and CDR2 is SVGAGI. With 0 bases removed from V and 2 bases from J, the gap between germline ends came to 8 bases.